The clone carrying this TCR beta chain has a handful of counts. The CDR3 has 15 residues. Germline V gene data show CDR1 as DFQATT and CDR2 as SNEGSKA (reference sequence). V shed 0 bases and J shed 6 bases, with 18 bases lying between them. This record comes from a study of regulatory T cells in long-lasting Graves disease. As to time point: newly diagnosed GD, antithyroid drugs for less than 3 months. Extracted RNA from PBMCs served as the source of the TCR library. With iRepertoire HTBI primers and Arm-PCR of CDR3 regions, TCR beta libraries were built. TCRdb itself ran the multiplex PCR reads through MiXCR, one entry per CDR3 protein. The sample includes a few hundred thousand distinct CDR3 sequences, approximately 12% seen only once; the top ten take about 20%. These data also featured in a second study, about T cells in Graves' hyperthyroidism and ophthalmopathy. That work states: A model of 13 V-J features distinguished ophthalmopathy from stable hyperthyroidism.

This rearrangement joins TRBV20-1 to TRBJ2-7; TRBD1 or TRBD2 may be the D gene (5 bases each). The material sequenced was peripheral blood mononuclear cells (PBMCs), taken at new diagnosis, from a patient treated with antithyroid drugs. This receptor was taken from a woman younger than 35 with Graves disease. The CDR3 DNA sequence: TGCAGTGCTAGAGATCCCGGGACGGATACCTGCGAGCAGTACTTC. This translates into CSARDPGTDTCEQYF.